This paragraph reports one T cell receptor beta chain. The sample belongs to a study of T-cell memory formation after mild COVID-19. Via MiXCR, TCRdb re-called the 5' RACE reads, giving one row per CDR3 protein. The table records approximately 270,000 distinct CDR3 sequences, under 20% of them present only once. The CDR3 covers 13 residues. Trimming took off 3 bases at V and 7 bases at J, with 11 bases between the two ends. This sequence originates from a man between 18 and 29 years old who had mild COVID-19 (a few samples of this study predate the infection). Cell type and time point are not known. What was sequenced was PBMCs or a T cell subset sorted from them (not recorded which). The rearrangement uses TRBV12-3 or TRBV12-4 and TRBJ2-3, with unresolved D. The CDR3 is CASSFNGLYTQYF. The CDR3 DNA sequence: TGTGCCAGCAGTTTCAACGGGCTTTATACGCAGTATTTT.